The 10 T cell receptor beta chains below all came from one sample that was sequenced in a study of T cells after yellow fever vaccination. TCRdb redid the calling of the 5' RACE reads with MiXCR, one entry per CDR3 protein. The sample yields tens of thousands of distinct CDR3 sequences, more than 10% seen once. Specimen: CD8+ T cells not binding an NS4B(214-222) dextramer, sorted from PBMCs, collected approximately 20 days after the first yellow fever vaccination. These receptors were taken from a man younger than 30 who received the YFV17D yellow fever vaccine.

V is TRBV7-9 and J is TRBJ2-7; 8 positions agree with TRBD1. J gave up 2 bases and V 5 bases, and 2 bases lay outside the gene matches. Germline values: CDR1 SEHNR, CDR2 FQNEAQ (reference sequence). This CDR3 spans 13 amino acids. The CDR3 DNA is TGTGCCAGCAGCCGGACAGGGCCCTACGAGCAGTACGTC. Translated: CASSRTGPYEQYV.

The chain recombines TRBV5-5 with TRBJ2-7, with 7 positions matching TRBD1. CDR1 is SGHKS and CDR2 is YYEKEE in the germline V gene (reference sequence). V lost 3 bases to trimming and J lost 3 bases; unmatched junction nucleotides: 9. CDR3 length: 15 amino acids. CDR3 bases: TGTGCCAGCAGCTCCACAGGGGCAATCCTCTACGAGCAGTACTTC. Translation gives CASSSTGAILYEQYF.

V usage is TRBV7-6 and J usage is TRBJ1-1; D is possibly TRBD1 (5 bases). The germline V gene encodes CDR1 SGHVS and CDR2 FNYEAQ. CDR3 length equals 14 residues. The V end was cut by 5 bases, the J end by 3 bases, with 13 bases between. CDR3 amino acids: CASSLGSGDTEAFF. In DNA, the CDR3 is TGTGCCAGCAGCCTAGGGTCGGGGGACACTGAAGCTTTCTTT.

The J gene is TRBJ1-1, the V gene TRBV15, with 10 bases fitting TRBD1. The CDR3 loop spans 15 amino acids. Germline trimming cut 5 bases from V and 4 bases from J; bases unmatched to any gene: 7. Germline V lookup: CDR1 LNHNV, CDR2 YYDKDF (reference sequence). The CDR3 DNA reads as TGTGCCACCAGCTCTGACAGGGGGCAGCGCACTGAAGCTTTCTTT. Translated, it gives CATSSDRGQRTEAFF.

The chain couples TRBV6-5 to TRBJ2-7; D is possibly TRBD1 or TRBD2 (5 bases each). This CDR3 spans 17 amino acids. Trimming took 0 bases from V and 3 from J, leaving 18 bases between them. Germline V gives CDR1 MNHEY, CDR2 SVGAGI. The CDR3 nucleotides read TGTGCCAGCAGTTACTCCGACGGGGACCATCTTGACTACGAGCAGTACGTC. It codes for CASSYSDGDHLDYEQYV.

The CDR3 nucleotides are TGTGCCAGCAGTTTGTTGGGGGAAGGCTACACCTTC. Translation: CASSLLGEGYTF. The gene calls are TRBV12-3 or TRBV12-4 and TRBJ1-2; tentatively, D is TRBD1 (5 bases). V shed 3 bases and J shed 8 bases, with 10 bases lying between them. This CDR3 has 12 amino acids.

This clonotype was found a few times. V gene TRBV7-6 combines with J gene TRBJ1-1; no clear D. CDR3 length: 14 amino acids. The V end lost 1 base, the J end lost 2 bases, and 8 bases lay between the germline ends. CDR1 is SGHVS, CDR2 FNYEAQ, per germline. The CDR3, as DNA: TGTGCCAGCAGCTTAGGGTTCGGCAACACTGAAGCTTTCTTT. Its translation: CASSLGFGNTEAFF.

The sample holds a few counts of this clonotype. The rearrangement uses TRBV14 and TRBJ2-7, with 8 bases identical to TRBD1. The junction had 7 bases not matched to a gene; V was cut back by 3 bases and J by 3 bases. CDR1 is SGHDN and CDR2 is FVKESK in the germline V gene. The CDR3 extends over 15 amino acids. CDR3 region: CASSHLGQGNYEQYF. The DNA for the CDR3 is TGTGCCAGCAGCCACCTCGGACAGGGAAACTACGAGCAGTACTTC.

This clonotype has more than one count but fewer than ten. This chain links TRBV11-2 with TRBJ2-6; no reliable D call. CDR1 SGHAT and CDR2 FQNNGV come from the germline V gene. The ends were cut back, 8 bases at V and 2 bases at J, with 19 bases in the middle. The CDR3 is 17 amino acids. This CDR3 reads CASCNWGEKAGANVLTF. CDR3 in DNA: TGTGCCAGCTGCAATTGGGGTGAGAAGGCTGGGGCCAACGTCCTGACTTTC.

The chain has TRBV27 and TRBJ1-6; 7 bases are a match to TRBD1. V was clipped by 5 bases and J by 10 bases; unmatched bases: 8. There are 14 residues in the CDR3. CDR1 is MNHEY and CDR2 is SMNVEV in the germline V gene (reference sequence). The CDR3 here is CASSPGGGGSPLHF. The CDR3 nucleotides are TGTGCCAGCAGTCCAGGGGGGGGGGGATCACCCCTCCACTTT.